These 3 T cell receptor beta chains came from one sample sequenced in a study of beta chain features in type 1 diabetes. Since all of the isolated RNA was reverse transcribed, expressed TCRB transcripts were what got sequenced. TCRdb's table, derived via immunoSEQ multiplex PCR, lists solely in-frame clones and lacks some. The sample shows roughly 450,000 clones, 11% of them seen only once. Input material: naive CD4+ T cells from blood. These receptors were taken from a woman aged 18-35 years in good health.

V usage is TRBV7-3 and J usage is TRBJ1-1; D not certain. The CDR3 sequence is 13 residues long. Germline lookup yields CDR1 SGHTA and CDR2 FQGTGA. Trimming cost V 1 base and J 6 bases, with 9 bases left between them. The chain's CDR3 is CASSLIGSSEAFF. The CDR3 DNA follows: TGTGCCAGCAGCTTAATCGGGTCATCTGAAGCTTTCTTT.

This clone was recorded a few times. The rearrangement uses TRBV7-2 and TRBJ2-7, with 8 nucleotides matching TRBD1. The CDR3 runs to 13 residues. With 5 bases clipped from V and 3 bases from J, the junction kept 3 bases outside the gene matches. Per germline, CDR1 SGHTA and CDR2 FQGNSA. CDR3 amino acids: CASSPGQVYEQYF. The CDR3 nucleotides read TGTGCCAGCAGCCCGGGACAGGTCTACGAGCAGTACTTC.

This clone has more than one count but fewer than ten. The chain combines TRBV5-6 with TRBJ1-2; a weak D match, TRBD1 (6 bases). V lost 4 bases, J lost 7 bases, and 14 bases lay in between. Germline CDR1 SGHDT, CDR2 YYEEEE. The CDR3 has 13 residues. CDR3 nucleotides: TGTGCCAGCAGCCCAGCCACAGGGTTTGGCTACACCTTC. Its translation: CASSPATGFGYTF.